These 28 T cell receptor beta chains were sequenced from one sample in a study of blood T cell repertoires in COVID-19. The protocol was immunoSEQ multiplex PCR, while the TCRdb copy is restricted to in-frame clones and leaves out a portion. The sample contains under 60,000 clones, about 91% of which appear only once. Sequenced: peripheral blood. The receptors stem from a man aged 50 to 60 with active COVID-19.

V usage is TRBV11-2 and J usage is TRBJ2-1, with 7 bases that match TRBD1. The germline V gene has CDR1 SGHAT and CDR2 FQNNGV. V shed 6 bases and J 15 bases; nucleotides not matched to a gene: 8. The CDR3 totals 11 residues. CDR3 sequence: CASSPDRAAFF. CDR3 sequence (DNA): TGTGCCAGCAGTCCTGACAGGGCAGCGTTCTTC.

The chain employs TRBV30 and TRBJ1-6; D is undetermined. The V and J ends lost 0 bases and 7 bases respectively, with 7 bases between them. This CDR3 is 13 amino acids long. Germline values: CDR1 GTSNPN, CDR2 SVGIG (reference sequence). As DNA, the CDR3 is TGTGCCTGGAGTGTAATCGGGAATTCACCCCTCCACTTT. Translating gives CAWSVIGNSPLHF.

The chain employs TRBV7-9 and TRBJ2-7; D is uncertain. Germline CDR1 and CDR2: SEHNR and FQNEAQ (reference sequence). Trimming stripped 1 base from V and 4 bases from J, with 14 bases between. This CDR3 has 15 residues. The CDR3 loop reads CASSLGTTFVYEQYF. The CDR3 region has the DNA TGTGCCAGCAGCTTAGGCACTACCTTTGTATACGAGCAGTACTTC.

The rearrangement links TRBV7-2 to TRBJ2-7, with TRBD2 identical over 12 bases. Germline-derived CDR1 and CDR2 are SGHTA and FQGNSA. The V segment lost 6 bases and the J segment 8 bases; nucleotides outside the gene matches: 11. The CDR3 is 15 residues long. The chain's CDR3 is CASREASSGGGQQYF. The CDR3 nucleotides read TGTGCCAGCAGAGAGGCGTCTAGCGGGGGGGGGCAGCAGTACTTC.

The rearrangement links TRBV7-2 to TRBJ1-2, with D possibly TRBD1 on 6 matching bases. Germline V gives CDR1 SGHTA, CDR2 FQGNSA. V lost 1 base and J lost 5, with 23 bases in between. This CDR3 spans 18 amino acids. CDR3 DNA sequence: TGTGCCAGCAGCTTAGGTTACAGGGTTCGGGTCAGTCGATATGGCTACACCTTC. The encoded protein is CASSLGYRVRVSRYGYTF.

J is TRBJ1-6 and V is TRBV5-6, with a possible D match to TRBD1 (5 bases). The CDR3 length is 12 residues. V was shortened by 4 bases and J by 18 bases, with 17 bases between the two germline ends. Germline V gene sequence: CDR1 SGHDT, CDR2 YYEEEE. The CDR3 region is CASSPSTGVPHF. The CDR3 bases are TGTGCCAGCAGCCCAAGCACAGGCGTTCCCCACTTT.

The CDR3 loop reads CASSSIGARRQFF. In nucleotides, the CDR3 is TGTGCCAGCAGTTCAATAGGGGCCCGAAGGCAGTTCTTC. The chain recombines TRBV12-3 or TRBV12-4 with TRBJ2-1, with a tentative D call TRBD1 (5 bases). This CDR3 spans 13 amino acids. V lost 4 bases, J lost 12 bases, and 16 bases lay in between.

The CDR3 protein is CAWSGLTGVTEAFF. DNA for the CDR3: TGTGCCTGGAGTGGATTGACAGGGGTGACTGAAGCTTTCTTT. The rearrangement uses TRBV30 and TRBJ1-1, with 8 bases aligning to TRBD1. CDR1 and CDR2 from the germline V gene are GTSNPN and SVGIG (reference sequence). The V segment lost 1 base and the J segment 5 bases; nucleotides outside the gene matches: 6. CDR3 size: 14 residues.

This clone was picked up one time. The gene calls are TRBV3-1 (or the pseudogene TRBV3-2) and TRBJ2-7, with D perhaps TRBD2 (6 bases). Trimming removed 6 bases from V and 3 bases from J, with 12 bases in between. CDR3 length: 13 residues. Germline V gene lookup returns CDR1 LGHDT and CDR2 YNNKEL (reference sequence). The CDR3 coding sequence is TGTGCCAGCAGGGTCGCGGGACGCTACGAGCAGTACTTC. It specifies CASRVAGRYEQYF.

V usage is TRBV6-2 or TRBV6-3 and J usage is TRBJ2-7, with 7 positions matching TRBD2. This CDR3 contains 19 residues. In germline, CDR1 is MNHEY, CDR2 SVGEGT. V lost 2 bases to trimming and J lost 0 bases; unmatched junction nucleotides: 16. CDR3 in amino acids: CASSYTTGRTRTISYEQYF. In DNA, the CDR3 is TGTGCCAGCAGTTACACCACAGGTAGGACTAGAACGATCTCCTACGAGCAGTACTTC.

The V gene is TRBV28, the J gene TRBJ2-1, with 9 bases lining up with TRBD2. The CDR3 spans 12 residues. J lost 8 bases, V lost 6 bases, and 2 bases had no gene match. The germline gives CDR1 MDHEN, CDR2 SYDVKM. The CDR3 loop reads CASSSSGDEQFF. The CDR3 nucleotides are TGTGCCAGCAGCTCTAGCGGGGATGAGCAGTTCTTC.

V is TRBV5-1 and J is TRBJ2-5, with D possibly being TRBD2 (7 bases). V lost 2 bases and J 3 bases, leaving 11 bases between the germline ends. Germline values: CDR1 SGHRS, CDR2 YFSETQ. This CDR3 is 14 amino acids long. Written as DNA, the CDR3 is TGCGCCAGCAGCTTTGGGGGGGGCGAAGAGACCCAGTACTTC. Protein product: CASSFGGGEETQYF.

V usage is TRBV19 and J usage is TRBJ1-1; D possibly corresponds to TRBD1 (5 bases). Trimming shortened V by 8 bases and J by 10 bases, and 14 bases separated the two germline ends. This CDR3 is 11 amino acids long. Germline loops: CDR1 LNHDA, CDR2 SQIVND (reference sequence). CDR3 sequence: CASEGMGLAFF. CDR3 sequence (DNA): TGTGCCAGTGAGGGCATGGGACTAGCTTTCTTT.

The chain combines TRBV12-5 with TRBJ1-1; possibly TRBD1 for D (6 bases). Trimming removed 4 bases from V and 8 bases from J, with 8 bases in between. The CDR3 runs to 11 residues. Germline V lookup: CDR1 LGHNT, CDR2 FRNRAP. CDR3 in DNA: TGTGCTAGTGGTTCCGACAGGGAAGCTTTCTTT. It codes for CASGSDREAFF.

The J gene is TRBJ2-2, the V gene TRBV11-2; D perhaps matches TRBD2 (5 bases). The CDR3 is made up of 14 amino acids. The germline CDR1 and CDR2 sequences are SGHAT and FQNNGV. V lost 7 bases, J lost 4 bases, and 13 bases lay in between. CDR3 coding DNA: TGTGCCAGCACCGAGGGCCTAGTCACCGGGGAGCTGTTTTTT. Residues: CASTEGLVTGELFF.

This chain uses TRBV19 with TRBJ2-5; 13 bases map to TRBD2. Losses at the gene ends were 6 bases for V and 14 bases for J; bases not matched to a gene: 9. The CDR3 contains 13 residues. In germline, CDR1 is LNHDA, CDR2 SQIVND (reference sequence). The CDR3 coding sequence is TGTGCCAGTAGCTCGGGACTAGCGGGACGTAGTTACTTC. It codes for CASSSGLAGRSYF.

The chain combines TRBV21-1 with TRBJ2-1; TRBD2 is the table's D call and was not checked against the DNA. TRBV21-1 is deemed a pseudogene. The CDR3 has 16 residues. The CDR3 region is CASSDHPRGSYNEQFF. In DNA form, the CDR3 reads TGTGCCAGCAGCGATCACCCGAGAGGGTCCTACAATGAGCAGTTCTTC.

The V gene is TRBV14, the J gene TRBJ2-3; a possible D gene is TRBD1 (6 bases). The CDR3 has 17 amino acids. Germline CDR1 and CDR2: SGHDN and FVKESK. Trimming took off 0 bases at V and 3 bases at J, with 16 bases between the two ends. The CDR3: CASSQESGVTWTDTQYF. CDR3 in DNA: TGTGCCAGCAGCCAAGAATCAGGGGTCACCTGGACAGATACGCAGTATTTT.

The chain employs TRBV6-1 and TRBJ2-3; TRBD2 matches at 10 bases. The CDR3 is 16 residues long. Trimming cost V 2 bases and J 3 bases; bases outside gene matches: 5. Germline CDR1 MNHNS, CDR2 SASEGT. The CDR3 here is CASSELAGVGTDTQYF. CDR3 DNA sequence: TGTGCCAGCAGTGAACTAGCGGGAGTCGGGACAGATACGCAGTATTTT.

This clone was picked up a small number of times. The V gene is TRBV5-1, the J gene TRBJ1-1, with 7 nucleotides matching TRBD1. J was trimmed by 1 base and V by 4 bases; bases with no gene match: 13. The CDR3 loop spans 17 amino acids. The germline V gene has CDR1 SGHRS and CDR2 YFSETQ. The CDR3 region is CASSDDNRDRGNTEAFF. CDR3 sequence (DNA): TGCGCCAGCAGCGACGATAACCGGGACAGAGGGAACACTGAAGCTTTCTTT.

This chain connects TRBV5-4 to TRBJ2-3, with 11 nucleotides matching TRBD2. The germline V gene encodes CDR1 SGHNT and CDR2 YYREEE (reference sequence). The length of the CDR3 is 16 residues. J lost 0 bases, V lost 4 bases, and 4 bases had no gene match. CDR3 in DNA: TGTGCCAGCAGCAGAAGGACTAGCGGGAGCACAGATACGCAGTATTTT. It translates to CASSRRTSGSTDTQYF.

The V gene is TRBV14, the J gene TRBJ1-2; possibly TRBD1 for D (5 bases). The CDR3 consists of 15 residues. V shed 5 bases and J shed 6 bases, with 19 bases lying between them. Germline loops: CDR1 SGHDN, CDR2 FVKESK. The chain's CDR3 is CASSKLDRGGDGYTF. The CDR3, as DNA: TGTGCCAGCAGCAAACTGGACCGGGGGGGTGATGGCTACACCTTC.

This chain links TRBV11-2 with TRBJ2-1, with D perhaps TRBD2 (6 bases). This CDR3 contains 14 residues. The germline V gene encodes CDR1 SGHAT and CDR2 FQNNGV. V lost 1 base to trimming and J lost 4 bases, with 8 bases between them. The CDR3 DNA reads TGTGCCAGCAGCTTAGTGGGGGGATACAATGAGCAGTTCTTC. This gives the protein CASSLVGGYNEQFF.

CDR3 region: CASSLGGGSLSNEQFF. Here the CDR3 DNA reads TGTGCCAGCAGCTTAGGAGGAGGTTCACTTTCCAATGAGCAGTTCTTC. The rearrangement joins TRBV7-2 to TRBJ2-1; weak D call: TRBD2 (5 bases). V lost 1 base to trimming and J lost 6 bases, with 16 bases between them. The CDR3 has 16 amino acids. Germline lookup yields CDR1 SGHTA and CDR2 FQGNSA. The full variable domain, in which reference TRBV7-2 and TRBJ2-1 provide the parts outside the CDR3, is GAGVSQSPSNKVTEKGKDVELRCDPISGHTALYWYRQSLGQGLEFLIYFQGNSAPDKSGLPSDRFSAERTGGSVSTLTIQRTQQEDSAVYLCASSLGGGSLSNEQFFGPGTRLTVL.

V and J are TRBV3-1 (or the pseudogene TRBV3-2) and TRBJ1-4; the match to TRBD1 covers 7 bases. CDR3 length equals 14 residues. The trim removed 5 bases at V and 3 bases at J, leaving 3 bases unmatched. CDR1 and CDR2 from the germline V gene are LGHDT and YNNKEL (reference sequence). CDR3 bases: TGTGCCAGCAGCACAGGGGTCCCTAATGAAAAACTGTTTTTT. Translated: CASSTGVPNEKLFF.

V and J are TRBV5-6 and TRBJ1-2; D unresolved. V lost 4 bases to trimming and J lost 4 bases, with 17 bases between them. Per the germline V gene, CDR1 is SGHDT and CDR2 is YYEEEE. There are 15 residues in the CDR3. The chain's CDR3 is CASSPVGGIGYGYTF. In nucleotides, the CDR3 is TGTGCCAGCAGCCCGGTTGGAGGGATAGGCTATGGCTACACCTTC.

This clone was observed a few times. The rearrangement links TRBV5-4 to TRBJ2-7; weak D call: TRBD2 (6 bases). Germline-derived CDR1 and CDR2 are SGHNT and YYREEE (reference sequence). The length of the CDR3 is 14 residues. V dropped 5 bases and J dropped 9 bases, with 21 bases sitting between them. The CDR3 DNA reads as TGTGCCAGCAGTTCCGGGACTGCCTCTCGGGGGCAGTACTTC. Translation gives CASSSGTASRGQYF.

The V gene is TRBV6-8, the J gene TRBJ2-2; TRBD2 might be the D (5 bases). From germline, CDR1 is MNHGY and CDR2 SAAAGT. The CDR3 consists of 14 residues. Trimming took off 4 bases at V and 4 bases at J, with 10 bases between the two ends. DNA of the CDR3: TGTGCCAGCAGTTTCCACCGGGGCACCGGGGAGCTGTTTTTT. It translates to CASSFHRGTGELFF.